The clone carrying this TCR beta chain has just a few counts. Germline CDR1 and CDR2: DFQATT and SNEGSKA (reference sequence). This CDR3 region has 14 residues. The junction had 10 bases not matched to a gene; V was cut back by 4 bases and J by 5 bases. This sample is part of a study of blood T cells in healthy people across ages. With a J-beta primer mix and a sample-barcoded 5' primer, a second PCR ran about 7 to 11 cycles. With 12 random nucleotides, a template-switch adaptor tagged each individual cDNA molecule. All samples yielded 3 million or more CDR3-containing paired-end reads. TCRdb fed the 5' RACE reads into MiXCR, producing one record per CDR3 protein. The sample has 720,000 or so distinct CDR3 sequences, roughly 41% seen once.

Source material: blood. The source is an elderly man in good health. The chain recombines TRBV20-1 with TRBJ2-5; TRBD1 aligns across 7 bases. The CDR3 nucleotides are TGCAGTGCTAAACGACCGACAGGGCGGGAGACCCAGTACTTC. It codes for CSAKRPTGRETQYF.